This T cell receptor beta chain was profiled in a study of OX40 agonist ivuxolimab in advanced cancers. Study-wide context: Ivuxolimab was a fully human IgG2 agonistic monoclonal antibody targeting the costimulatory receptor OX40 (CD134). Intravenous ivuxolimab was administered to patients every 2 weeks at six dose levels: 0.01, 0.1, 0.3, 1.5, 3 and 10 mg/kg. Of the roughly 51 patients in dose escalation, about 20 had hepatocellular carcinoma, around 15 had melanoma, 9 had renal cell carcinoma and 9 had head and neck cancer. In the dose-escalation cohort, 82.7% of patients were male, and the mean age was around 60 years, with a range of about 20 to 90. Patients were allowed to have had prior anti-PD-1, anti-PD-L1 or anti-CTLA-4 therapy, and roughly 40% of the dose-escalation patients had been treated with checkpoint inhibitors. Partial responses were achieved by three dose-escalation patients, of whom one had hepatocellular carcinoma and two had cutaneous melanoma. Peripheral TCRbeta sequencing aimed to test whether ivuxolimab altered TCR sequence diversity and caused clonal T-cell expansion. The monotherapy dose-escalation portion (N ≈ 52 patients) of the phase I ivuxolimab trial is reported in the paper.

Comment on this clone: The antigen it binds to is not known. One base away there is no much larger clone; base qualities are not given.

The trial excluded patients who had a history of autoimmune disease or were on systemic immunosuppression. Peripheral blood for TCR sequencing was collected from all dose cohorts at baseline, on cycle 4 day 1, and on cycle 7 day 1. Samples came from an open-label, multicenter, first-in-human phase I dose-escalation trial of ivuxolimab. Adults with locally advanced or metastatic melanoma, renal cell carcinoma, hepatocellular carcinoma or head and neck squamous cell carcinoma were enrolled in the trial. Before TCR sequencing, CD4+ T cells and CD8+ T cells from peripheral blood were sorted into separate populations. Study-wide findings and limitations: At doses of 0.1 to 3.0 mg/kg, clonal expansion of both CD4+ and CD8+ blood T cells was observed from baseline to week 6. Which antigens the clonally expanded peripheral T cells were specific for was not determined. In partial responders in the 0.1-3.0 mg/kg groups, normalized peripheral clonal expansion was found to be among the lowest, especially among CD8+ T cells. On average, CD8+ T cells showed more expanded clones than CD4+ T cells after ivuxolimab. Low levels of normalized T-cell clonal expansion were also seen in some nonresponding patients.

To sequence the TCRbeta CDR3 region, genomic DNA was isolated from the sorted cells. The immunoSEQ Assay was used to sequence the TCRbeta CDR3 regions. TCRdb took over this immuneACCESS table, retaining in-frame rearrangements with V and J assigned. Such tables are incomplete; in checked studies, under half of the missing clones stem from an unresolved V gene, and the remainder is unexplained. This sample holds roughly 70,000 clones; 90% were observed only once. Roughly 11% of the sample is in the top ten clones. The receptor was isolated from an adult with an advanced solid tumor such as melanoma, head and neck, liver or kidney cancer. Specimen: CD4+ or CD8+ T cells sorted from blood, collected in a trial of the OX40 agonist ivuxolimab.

Here is the DNA: TGCGCCAGCAGCCAGAACAGCTATACCTACGAGCAGTACTTC. This translates into CASSQNSYTYEQYF. The chain is encoded by TRBV5-1 joined to TRBJ2-7; the D gene identity is not certain. The germline V gene sets CDR1 to SGHRS and CDR2 to YFSETQ. Deletion took 4 bases off V and 2 bases off J, with a span of 13 bases between the germline ends. From cysteine to phenylalanine, the CDR3 is 14 amino acids long. Solely the CDR3 DNA is kept, with 42 bases framed from the first base.